This TCR beta chain was sequenced during a study of blood T cell repertoires in COVID-19. Clones were sequenced by immunoSEQ multiplex PCR, and TCRdb holds only the in-frame ones, with some missing. The sample contains around 230,000 clones, just under 90% of which appear only once. In germline, CDR1 is PRHDT, CDR2 FYEKMQ (reference sequence). The CDR3 runs 16 residues. V was pared by 5 bases and J by 5 bases, with 12 bases of the junction left unmatched. Donors were grouped by their self-reported clinical history. The rearrangement joins TRBV13 to TRBJ1-1; 9 bases align to TRBD1. The material sequenced was PBMCs or T cells enriched from blood (not recorded which). This receptor was obtained from a woman aged 30 to 39 with acute COVID-19. The DNA of the CDR3 is TGTGCCAGCAGCCCTACCTCCGGGACAGGGAGGACTGAAGCTTTCTTT. This encodes CASSPTSGTGRTEAFF.